This passage covers 13 T cell receptor beta chains from one sample sequenced in a study of cytomegalovirus exposure and HLA in healthy donors. The PCR made use of 60 Vbeta and 13 Jbeta primers. Some clones are missing from TCRdb's copy, which holds only in-frame ones; the method was immunoSEQ multiplex PCR. Of over 80,000 clones listed, 65% to 85% were seen once; the top ten hold more than 4.5%. Sequencing was carried out using PBMCs. These receptors all stem from a man in his forties in good health and CMV-seropositive.

This clone was counted only a few times. This rearrangement joins TRBV6-6 to TRBJ2-7; TRBD2 matches 9 bases. In germline, CDR1 is MNHNY, CDR2 SVGAGI (reference sequence). The CDR3 is made up of 13 amino acids. The V and J ends lost 6 bases and 2 bases, in that order; junction bases with no gene match: 2. The CDR3 is CASSQREAYEQYF. In nucleotides, the CDR3 is TGTGCCAGCAGCCAGCGGGAGGCCTACGAGCAGTACTTC.

This clone was recorded once. The V and J genes are TRBV7-2 and TRBJ2-1, with TRBD2 matching over 12 bases. Germline V gene sequence: CDR1 SGHTA, CDR2 FQGNSA. J lost 7 bases, V lost 4 bases, and 5 bases had no gene match. This CDR3 contains 15 residues. The CDR3 sequence is CASSSWTSGINEQFF. CDR3 nucleotides: TGTGCCAGCAGCTCTTGGACTAGCGGGATAAATGAGCAGTTCTTC.

This clone appeared a few times. This chain uses TRBV2 with TRBJ2-1, with 8 bases identical to TRBD1. Germline V gene sequence: CDR1 SNHLY, CDR2 FYNNEI. The J segment lost 12 bases and the V segment lost 8 bases, leaving 3 bases of the junction unmatched. The CDR3 has 10 residues. CDR3 region: CASQGARQFF. The CDR3 DNA follows: TGTGCCAGCCAGGGGGCAAGGCAGTTCTTC.

The CDR3 here is CASSLWGAPKEAQHF. In DNA form, the CDR3 reads TGTGCCAGCAGTTTATGGGGAGCACCTAAGGAGGCCCAGCATTTT. The chain joins TRBV28 to TRBJ1-5; D unresolved. This CDR3 is built from 15 residues. Trimming took off 0 bases at V and 11 bases at J, with 17 bases between the two ends. CDR1 is MDHEN, CDR2 SYDVKM, per germline.

This clone showed up just once. A read error may account for a junction end that differs from germline. This chain links TRBV7-8 with TRBJ2-4, with D possibly TRBD2 on 5 matching bases. CDR1 is SGHVS and CDR2 is FQNEAQ in the germline V gene. This CDR3 has 16 amino acids. CDR3: CASSLRLGLAKNSQYF. The CDR3 region has the DNA TGTGCCAGCAGCTTACGCCTTGGCCTAGCCAAAAACAGTCAGTACTTC.

This rearrangement joins TRBV6-4 to TRBJ2-1, with TRBD2 matching over 7 bases. The germline V gene has CDR1 MRHNA and CDR2 SNTAGT. The CDR3 runs 15 residues. The V and J ends lost 8 bases and 6 bases, in that order; junction bases with no gene match: 13. CDR3 DNA sequence: TGTGCCAGCTCCTATCAGCGGGGTAACTTCAATGAGCAGTTCTTC. Translating it yields CASSYQRGNFNEQFF.

This clone turned up a few times. This chain connects TRBV7-2 to TRBJ1-6; no definite D call. This CDR3 spans 14 amino acids. The V gene lost 5 bases and the J gene lost 7 bases, with 12 bases spanning the gap. The V gene's germline CDR1 is SGHTA and CDR2 FQGNSA. DNA for the CDR3: TGTGCCAGCAGCCTGCCCCCCAGGAATTCACCCCTCCACTTT. Its translation is CASSLPPRNSPLHF. Full variable domain (outside the CDR3, taken from reference TRBV7-2 and TRBJ1-6): GAGVSQSPSNKVTEKGKDVELRCDPISGHTALYWYRQSLGQGLEFLIYFQGNSAPDKSGLPSDRFSAERTGGSVSTLTIQRTQQEDSAVYLCASSLPPRNSPLHFGNGTRLTVT.

V gene TRBV6-5 combines with J gene TRBJ1-5; D perhaps matches TRBD1 (5 bases). The CDR3 is made up of 15 amino acids. The V gene lost 0 bases and the J gene lost 7 bases, with 13 bases spanning the gap. CDR1 MNHEY and CDR2 SVGAGI come from the germline V gene. CDR3 amino acids: CASSYSLGARQPQHF. The DNA for the CDR3 is TGTGCCAGCAGTTACTCATTAGGGGCGAGGCAGCCCCAGCATTTT.

This clone was recorded only once. This chain uses TRBV29-1 with TRBJ1-1, with D hard to call. CDR1 SQVTM and CDR2 ANQGSEA come from the germline V gene. The length of the CDR3 is 12 residues. Trimming pared 4 bases from V and 2 bases from J, leaving 8 bases between. Here the CDR3 DNA reads TGCAGCGTTGTGGGCGTTAACACTGAAGCTTTCTTT. Encoded protein: CSVVGVNTEAFF.

The chain links TRBV19 to TRBJ1-1; D ambiguous. V was cut by 5 bases and J by 3 bases, with 13 bases left in between. Germline V CDR1 and CDR2: LNHDA, SQIVND (reference sequence). This CDR3 comprises 14 residues. The CDR3 loop reads CASSPGLEDTEAFF. CDR3 coding DNA: TGTGCCAGTAGTCCGGGTCTAGAGGACACTGAAGCTTTCTTT.

Note on this clone: An end of the junction differs from the germline gene, which may be a read error. This chain joins TRBV6-5 and TRBJ1-2, with D possibly TRBD1 on 6 matching bases. This CDR3 has 11 amino acids. The V gene's germline CDR1 is MNHEY and CDR2 SVGAGI. CDR3 loop: CASSLGRQVAF. The CDR3 DNA reads TGTGCCAGCAGTTTGGGCAGACAGGTCGCCTTC.

This clone was counted a few times. One end of the junction varies from germline; a read error may be responsible. This chain links TRBV6-5 with TRBJ2-4; possible D gene TRBD2, 5 bases. The CDR3 spans 15 residues. CDR1 is MNHEY, CDR2 SVGAGI, per germline. The CDR3 sequence: CASSYSNDGKNSQYF. The DNA of the CDR3 is TGTGCCAGCAGTTACTCCAATGACGGGAAAAACAGTCAGTACTTC.

The V gene is TRBV30, the J gene TRBJ2-5; D ambiguous. The ends were cut back, 0 bases at V and 2 bases at J, with 7 bases in the middle. Germline V CDR1 and CDR2: GTSNPN, SVGIG (reference sequence). The CDR3 is 13 residues long. CDR3 protein: CAWSVVRQETQYF. CDR3 nucleotides: TGTGCCTGGAGTGTAGTCAGGCAAGAGACCCAGTACTTC.